Listed below are T cell receptor beta chains from one sample, sequenced in a study of beta chain features in type 1 diabetes. The repertoire was sequenced with immunoSEQ multiplex PCR; TCRdb's copy has only in-frame clones and lacks some. Among some 350,000 clones listed, less than 15% were seen once. Source material: naive CD4+ T cells from blood. The receptors shown here come from a woman aged 18-30 years with type 1 diabetes. The CDR3 runs from the conserved cysteine through the conserved F or W. Each record gives: D gene, clone size, J gene, V gene, CDR3 DNA, CDR3 protein. D genes are given only for firm matches. For some rows the clone size is stated as once, few or many, or as a class when expanded; others skip it.

>TRBD2|few|TRBJ2-5|TRBV6-5
TGTGCCAGCAGTTACGGGCCACTAGCGAGGGAGACCCAGTACTTC
CASSYGPLARETQYF
>TRBD1|few|TRBJ2-3|TRBV5-6
TGTGCCAGCAGCTTGTCCCCGATCAGGGGGGATACGCAGTATTTT
CASSLSPIRGDTQYF
>-|-|TRBJ2-2|TRBV7-3
TGTGCCAGCAGCTTTCGTGCCGGGGAGCTGTTTTTT
CASSFRAGELFF
>-|few|TRBJ2-1|TRBV18
TGTGCCAGCTCACCCATACAGGGGTCGGGAGAAAATGAGCAGTTCTTC
CASSPIQGSGENEQFF
>TRBD2|few|TRBJ2-1|TRBV27
TGTGCCAGCAGTTCCGCGGGAGTGGGGGACAATGAGCAGTTCTTC
CASSSAGVGDNEQFF
>-|few|TRBJ2-2|TRBV7-9
TGTGCCAGCAGCCCCCGTCTTGGGGGGACCGGGGAGCTGTTTTTT
CASSPRLGGTGELFF
>TRBD2|-|TRBJ2-1|TRBV11-2
TGTGCCAGCAGCCCTCACCCGGGACTAGCGGAGGGTGAGCAGTTCTTC
CASSPHPGLAEGEQFF
>TRBD1|-|TRBJ2-2|TRBV5-1
TGCGCCAGCAGCGCACCCGGGACAGGAAGCACCGGGGAGCTGTTTTTT
CASSAPGTGSTGELFF
>TRBD2|-|TRBJ2-3|TRBV9
TGTGCCAGCAGCGTAGCTCCAGCGGGAGGGGCAGATACGCAGTATTTT
CASSVAPAGGADTQYF
>TRBD2|few|TRBJ2-3|TRBV30
TGTGCCTGGACCGATTTGCCGGGGGGAGGCGCAGATACGCAGTATTTT
CAWTDLPGGGADTQYF
>TRBD1|few|TRBJ2-5|TRBV27
TGTGCCAGTGGACAGGGGTTGGCCCAGTACTTC
CASGQGLAQYF
>TRBD1|-|TRBJ1-2|TRBV7-2
TGTGCCAGCAGCTCTACAGGGGGCGCATTCAACTATGGCTACACCTTC
CASSSTGGAFNYGYTF
>-|few|TRBJ1-5|TRBV28
TGTGCCAGCACCCCGGCGGGACTTATAAAGCCCCAGCATTTT
CASTPAGLIKPQHF
>-|-|TRBJ1-2|TRBV6-1
TGTGCCAGCAGTGAACCCGGGATTCCTCGATATGGCTACACCTTC
CASSEPGIPRYGYTF
>-|-|TRBJ1-1|TRBV5-1
TGCGCCAGCAGCTTGGTGGTGCAGACTGAAGCTTTCTTT
CASSLVVQTEAFF
>-|few|TRBJ2-1|TRBV7-9
TGTGCCAGCAGCCCGAACTCGAACAATGAGCAGTTCTTC
CASSPNSNNEQFF
>TRBD2|few|TRBJ2-5|TRBV5-4
TGTGCCAGCAGCCCGGGACTAGCGGGAGCTGAGACCCAGTACTTC
CASSPGLAGAETQYF
>-|few|TRBJ1-1|TRBV15
TGTGCCACCACCGCCGGGGGGGGAACTGAAGCTTTCTTT
CATTAGGGTEAFF
>TRBD2|few|TRBJ2-1|TRBV28
TGTGCCAGCAGTTTAGGGGCAAGCGGGAGAGTTCGGAATGAGCAGTTCTTC
CASSLGASGRVRNEQFF
>TRBD1|-|TRBJ1-3|TRBV7-2
TGTGCCAGCAGCCAGGGGAGGCAGGGGGCTTCTGGAAACACCATATATTTT
CASSQGRQGASGNTIYF
>-|-|TRBJ1-5|TRBV6-5
TGTGCCAGCAGTTATGGGGGCAGGCAGCCCCAGCATTTT
CASSYGGRQPQHF
>TRBD1|-|TRBJ1-2|TRBV20-1
TGCAGTGCTCCACCAGGGGGTCGCTACACCTTC
CSAPPGGRYTF
>-|-|TRBJ1-5|TRBV19
TGTGCCAGTAGTATAATGGTGAGTCAGCCCCAGCATTTT
CASSIMVSQPQHF
>-|few|TRBJ1-2|TRBV4-3
TGCGCCAGCAGCCAAGATCGTCGGGAGTGGGACTATGGCTACACCTTC
CASSQDRREWDYGYTF
>-|few|TRBJ2-7|TRBV7-9
TGTGCCAGCAGCCGCGGCCCTAGCTCCTACGAGCAGTACTTC
CASSRGPSSYEQYF
>TRBD1|-|TRBJ2-2|TRBV27
TGTGCCAGCACAAGGGACAGGGCAGGCACCGGGGAGCTGTTTTTT
CASTRDRAGTGELFF
>TRBD2|-|TRBJ2-6|TRBV11-2
TGTGCCAGCAGCCGGGGGGTGTCTGGGGCCAACGTCCTGACTTTC
CASSRGVSGANVLTF
>-|-|TRBJ1-5|TRBV5-1
TGCGCCAGCAGCTTGACAGGTATGAATCAGCCCCAGCATTTT
CASSLTGMNQPQHF
>-|few|TRBJ1-1|TRBV14
TGTGCCAGCAGCTCCCATCTGGGCCGGAACACTGAAGCTTTCTTT
CASSSHLGRNTEAFF
>-|-|TRBJ2-3|TRBV18
TGTGCCAGCTCACCACGGGTAGCCCCAGATACGCAGTATTTT
CASSPRVAPDTQYF
>-|-|TRBJ2-3|TRBV6-5
TGTGCCAGCACTCGGACTAGCACAGATACGCAGTATTTT
CASTRTSTDTQYF
>-|-|TRBJ1-1|TRBV10-3
TGTGCCATCAGGGCAGGGGCCCTCGTCCTGAACACTGAAGCTTTCTTT
CAIRAGALVLNTEAFF
>TRBD1|-|TRBJ1-1|TRBV11-2
TGTGCCAGCAGCCGATTACTGGACAGGGTAGGGAACACTGAAGCTTTCTTT
CASSRLLDRVGNTEAFF
>-|-|TRBJ2-1|TRBV11-2
TGTGCCAGCAGCTTTAGCGGAGCTGGAGGACGTGAGCAGTTCTTC
CASSFSGAGGREQFF
>TRBD2|few|TRBJ2-5|TRBV25-1
TGTGCCAGCAGTAAGCACCTAGCGGGAGGGCCTGAGACCCAGTACTTC
CASSKHLAGGPETQYF
>-|-|TRBJ2-1|TRBV6-5
TGTGCCAGCAGTTATACCGGACAGATATTCTACAATGAGCAGTTCTTC
CASSYTGQIFYNEQFF
>-|few|TRBJ2-2|TRBV11-2
TGTGCCAGCAGCTTAGGCCCCGGGATGAGCACCGGGGAGCTGTTTTTT
CASSLGPGMSTGELFF
>-|-|TRBJ1-1|TRBV7-6
TGTGCCAGCAGCCCCCAGACTGGGTTGAACACTGAAGCTTTCTTT
CASSPQTGLNTEAFF
>-|-|TRBJ1-1|TRBV6-5
TGTGCCAGCAGGTGGGGGGGGGCAAGCACTGAAGCTTTCTTT
CASRWGGASTEAFF
>TRBD2|-|TRBJ2-1|TRBV6-5
TGTGCCAGCCGTCCACCGGGACTAGCGCACAATGAGCAGTTCTTC
CASRPPGLAHNEQFF
>-|-|TRBJ1-2|TRBV5-4
TGTGCCAGCAACCTTGCGGGGACTAACTATGGCTACACCTTC
CASNLAGTNYGYTF
>-|few|TRBJ1-4|TRBV30
TGTGCCTGGAGTGTACGGTCAACTAATGAAAAACTGTTTTTT
CAWSVRSTNEKLFF
>TRBD1|-|TRBJ1-1|TRBV28
TGTGCCAGCAGTCCAAGCCCCGGACAGGGTTTTGCCGCTTTCTTT
CASSPSPGQGFAAFF